This entry describes one TCR beta chain. Each sample came from a Caucasian adult donor living in Nashville, Tennessee. The data were obtained in a study of shared clonotypes between healthy human individuals. In the study overall: A donor's plate count was three for CD4 naive and three for CD4 memory; CD8 naive had two and CD8 memory one.

Produced via immunoSEQ multiplex PCR; TCRdb's table is partial and in-frame only. The sample comprises millions of clones, 90% to 95% of which are singletons, and roughly 0.13% rests with the top ten. CDR3 length: 14 amino acids. V lost 2 bases and J 6 bases, leaving 13 bases between the germline ends. Per the germline V gene, CDR1 is KGHSH and CDR2 is LQKENI. The material sequenced was naive CD4+ T cells sorted from blood. Indicated subset: CD45RA+ positively selected. This sequence was found in a man younger than 35 in good health. The genes are TRBV18 and TRBJ1-2, with D perhaps matching TRBD1 (6 bases). Written as DNA, the CDR3 is TGTGCCAGCTCACCATCAGAGGGGGTGAATGGCTACACCTTC. It encodes CASSPSEGVNGYTF. Complete variable domain (other parts from reference TRBV18 and TRBJ1-2): NAGVMQNPRHLVRRRGQEARLRCSPMKGHSHVYWYRQLPEEGLKFMVYLQKENIIDESGMPKERFSAEFPKEGPSILRIQQVVRGDSAAYFCASSPSEGVNGYTFGSGTRLTVV.